This entry is about one T cell receptor (beta chain). The target antigen is unknown. The germline V and J ends were trimmed by 7 bases and 8 bases, with 14 bases remaining between them. CDR1 is SQVTM, CDR2 ANQGSEA, per germline. The CDR3 totals 11 residues. With molecular barcodes, quantitative 5'-RACE was used to make the TCR beta libraries. TCRdb used MiXCR to reprocess the 5' RACE reads, holding one entry per CDR3 protein. The sample has about 540,000 distinct CDR3 sequences, 12% seen once; the top ten hold approximately 6.2%. The sample belongs to a study of CD8 T cells in ankylosing spondylitis. Whole-study results and caveats: Relatively scarce in peripheral blood, disease-linked clones were CD8+. Seven to nine highly homologous variants formed a TCR beta motif that appeared characteristic of ankylosing spondylitis blood. Clones linked to disease were reported to show significant enrichment in matched ankylosing spondylitis synovial fluid.

Sequences were obtained from blood, either unsorted or a sorted T cell fraction (not recorded which). This chain connects TRBV29-1 to TRBJ1-2; the D gene is possibly TRBD1 (6 bases). The clonotype was recovered from a male donor with ankylosing spondylitis. CDR3 DNA sequence: TGCAGCGCTGTGTATGGGGGCGGCTACACCTTC. It codes for CSAVYGGGYTF.